Here is one T cell receptor beta chain with its context. The antigen is unknown. The sample is drawn from a study of T cell repertoires in cytomegalovirus infection. This CDR3 comprises 13 residues. Trimming cost V 1 base and J 4 bases, with 7 bases left between them. TCRdb reanalysed the reads using MiXCR and keeps one entry per CDR3 protein. The sample yields around 710,000 distinct CDR3 sequences, under 35% seen once. The sequencing here drew on cultured CD8+ T cells from PBMCs, taken from culture after CMV antigen stimulation. This TCR was recovered from a human donor in good health (CMV status not recorded). Some clones in this sample may be carry-over from other donors' samples. V gene TRBV12-3 or TRBV12-4 combines with J gene TRBJ1-1; D call uncertain. The DNA of the CDR3 is TGTGCCAGCAGTTTAGATTCAGGCACTGAAGCTTTCTTT. Its protein is CASSLDSGTEAFF.